Listed below are T cell receptor beta chains from one sample, sequenced in a study of T cell responses to AZD1222 COVID-19 vaccine. Generated by immunoSEQ multiplex PCR, the TCRdb table keeps only in-frame clones and is missing some. Of around 190,000 clones listed, approximately 90% are singletons. The sequenced sample was peripheral blood, obtained 28 days after the second AZD1222 dose. All receptors come from an adult who received the AZD1222 COVID-19 vaccine. The CDR3 runs from the conserved cysteine through the conserved F or W. A D gene is named only where the DNA matches it firmly. The size field is filled for only some rows; it gives once, few, many or a size class.

j_call,d_call,v_call,clone_size,cdr3_aa,cdr3_nt
TRBJ2-6,-,TRBV27,-,CASSLLGSRGSPTANVLTF,TGTGCCAGCAGTTTATTAGGGTCAAGAGGGTCACCTACGGCCAACGTCCTGACTTTC
TRBJ2-1,TRBD2,TRBV5-1,-,CASSLVAGGYNEQFF,TGCGCCAGCAGCTTGGTGGCGGGAGGTTACAATGAGCAGTTCTTC
TRBJ1-2,-,TRBV6-5,-,CASSYSMRGYGYTF,TGTGCCAGCAGTTACTCGATGCGGGGGTACGGCTACACCTTC
TRBJ2-7,-,TRBV7-9,-,CASSQSSYEQYF,TGTGCCAGCAGCCAAAGCTCCTACGAGCAGTACTTC
TRBJ1-3,-,TRBV7-8,-,CASSPYPQGYSGNTIYF,TGTGCCAGCAGCCCCTACCCACAGGGCTACTCTGGAAACACCATATATTTT
TRBJ1-1,-,TRBV20-1,-,CSARKVTEAFF,TGCAGTGCGAGAAAGGTTACTGAAGCTTTCTTT
TRBJ1-6,-,TRBV6-5,-,CASSYSMGRYNSPLHF,TGTGCCAGCAGTTACTCGATGGGCAGATATAATTCACCCCTCCACTTT
TRBJ1-1,TRBD1,TRBV7-2,-,CASSYDRDLEAFF,TGTGCCAGCAGCTACGACAGGGATCTAGAAGCTTTCTTT
TRBJ1-5,-,TRBV9,-,CASSVERDGNQPQHF,TGTGCCAGCAGCGTGGAGAGGGACGGCAATCAGCCCCAGCATTTT
TRBJ2-3,-,TRBV7-9,few,CASSNSGPTDTQYF,TGTGCCAGCAGCAATAGCGGACCCACAGATACGCAGTATTTT
TRBJ2-2,-,TRBV11-2,-,CASSLDGRTGELFF,TGTGCCAGCAGCTTAGACGGGAGAACCGGGGAGCTGTTTTTT
TRBJ2-3,-,TRBV4-3,-,CASSQENREADTQYF,TGCGCCAGCAGCCAAGAAAACAGAGAGGCAGATACGCAGTATTTT
TRBJ1-2,-,TRBV5-5,-,CASSLEGRSNYGYTF,TGTGCCAGCAGCTTGGAAGGCCGATCAAACTATGGCTACACCTTC
TRBJ1-1,TRBD1,TRBV7-9,-,CASSYRTGIEAFF,TGTGCCAGCAGCTATCGGACAGGGATTGAAGCTTTCTTT
TRBJ2-2,TRBD2,TRBV3-1/TRBV3-2,-,CASSIAGTSGGLTGELFF,TGTGCCAGCAGCATAGCCGGGACTAGCGGGGGGCTCACCGGGGAGCTGTTTTTT
TRBJ2-3,TRBD2,TRBV29-1,-,CSVVPTSVVADTQYF,TGCAGCGTTGTTCCAACTAGCGTGGTGGCAGATACGCAGTATTTT
TRBJ2-5,-,TRBV4-1,-,CASSLQYVRGSTGETQYF,TGCGCCAGCAGCCTACAATATGTCCGGGGCTCGACTGGAGAGACCCAGTACTTC
TRBJ2-5,TRBD1,TRBV4-1,-,CASSQGTGGETQYF,TGCGCCAGCAGCCAAGGGACAGGGGGGGAGACCCAGTACTTC
TRBJ2-3,-,TRBV19,-,CASSTRSPYTDTQYF,TGTGCCAGTAGTACTAGGAGCCCGTACACAGATACGCAGTATTTT
TRBJ1-2,TRBD1,TRBV5-1,-,CASSLGETGGPGYTF,TGCGCCAGCAGCTTGGGCGAGACAGGGGGGCCTGGCTACACCTTC
TRBJ2-1,TRBD2,TRBV5-4,-,CASSLLGLGAYNEQFF,TGTGCCAGCAGTTTATTAGGACTAGGCGCGTACAATGAGCAGTTCTTC
TRBJ1-5,-,TRBV6-2/TRBV6-3,-,CASSFTGTQYQPQHF,TGTGCCAGCAGCTTTACCGGGACACAATATCAGCCCCAGCATTTT
TRBJ2-5,TRBD1,TRBV4-2,-,CASSQGLGSGTAQETQYF,TGTGCCAGCAGCCAAGGGTTAGGCTCCGGGACAGCGCAAGAGACCCAGTACTTC
TRBJ2-5,-,TRBV29-1,once,CSVVPKRGFGTQYF,TGCAGCGTTGTGCCTAAAAGGGGGTTCGGGACCCAGTACTTC
TRBJ2-5,-,TRBV6-5,-,CATVERGLEETQYF,TGTGCCACCGTAGAACGGGGTTTAGAAGAGACCCAGTACTTC
TRBJ1-2,-,TRBV19,-,CASSIYGPNYGYTF,TGTGCCAGTAGTATCTACGGCCCTAACTATGGCTACACCTTC
TRBJ2-3,TRBD2,TRBV19,-,CASRRKRGTFSDTQYF,TGTGCCAGTCGGAGGAAGCGGGGGACGTTTTCAGATACGCAGTATTTT
TRBJ1-2,TRBD1,TRBV5-1,-,CASRPGPTQGDYGYTF,TGCGCCAGCAGACCGGGACCGACACAGGGGGACTATGGCTACACCTTC
TRBJ2-7,-,TRBV6-5,once,CASSYAGREQYF,TGTGCCAGCAGTTACGCGGGACGCGAGCAGTACTTC
TRBJ2-3,TRBD2,TRBV29-1,-,CSVEPSGIVTDTQYF,TGCAGCGTTGAACCTAGCGGAATAGTCACAGATACGCAGTATTTT
TRBJ1-6,TRBD1,TRBV7-9,-,CASSPTGLRSPLHF,TGTGCCAGCAGCCCGACAGGGCTAAGGTCACCCCTCCACTTT
TRBJ1-3,-,TRBV7-3,few,CASSPRSSGNTIYF,TGTGCCAGCAGCCCCCGGTCCTCTGGAAACACCATATATTTT
TRBJ2-1,TRBD2,TRBV4-2,once,CASSASGRAWSYNEQFF,TGTGCCAGCAGCGCTAGCGGGAGGGCCTGGTCCTACAATGAGCAGTTCTTC
TRBJ1-4,-,TRBV5-1,once,CASALSRSANEKLFF,TGCGCCAGCGCCCTTTCGCGCTCGGCTAATGAAAAACTGTTTTTT
TRBJ2-4,-,TRBV18,-,CASSPGSGSREQYF,TGTGCCAGCTCACCAGGGAGTGGTTCAAGGGAGCAGTACTTC
TRBJ2-7,-,TRBV10-3,-,CAISENSYEQYF,TGTGCCATCAGTGAGAACTCCTACGAGCAGTACTTC
TRBJ2-1,TRBD1,TRBV6-7,-,CASRSRDRVVHNEQFF,TGTGCCAGCAGAAGCCGGGACAGGGTAGTCCACAATGAGCAGTTCTTC
TRBJ1-5,-,TRBV30,once,CAWSPGISNQPQHF,TGTGCCTGGAGCCCAGGGATTAGCAATCAGCCCCAGCATTTT
TRBJ2-1,-,TRBV7-2,-,CASSFLGPVINEQFF,TGTGCCAGCAGCTTCCTGGGACCGGTAATCAATGAGCAGTTCTTC
TRBJ2-6,-,TRBV5-1,-,CASSPTGLPPGANVLTF,TGCGCCAGCAGCCCAACCGGACTGCCACCTGGGGCCAACGTCCTGACTTTC
TRBJ1-4,TRBD1,TRBV6-5,-,CASRGQGREEKLFF,TGTGCCAGCAGGGGACAGGGCAGGGAAGAAAAACTGTTTTTT
TRBJ1-2,TRBD1,TRBV28,-,CASSFQGAPSNYGYTF,TGTGCCAGCAGTTTCCAGGGGGCGCCGTCTAACTATGGCTACACCTTC
TRBJ1-2,TRBD1,TRBV5-4,-,CASSPKTGVTQENGYTF,TGTGCCAGCAGCCCCAAGACAGGGGTAACGCAGGAGAATGGCTACACCTTC
TRBJ2-5,-,TRBV24-1,-,CATSDGARETQYF,TGTGCCACCAGTGATGGGGCTCGGGAGACCCAGTACTTC
TRBJ1-4,-,TRBV4-3,few,CASSQDLNTLGKLFF,TGCGCCAGCAGCCAAGATTTGAACACCCTGGGGAAACTGTTTTTT
TRBJ2-4,-,TRBV11-2,-,CASSRGTRRSDLAKNIQYF,TGTGCCAGCAGCCGAGGGACGAGGAGGTCAGATTTAGCCAAAAACATTCAGTACTTC
TRBJ2-1,TRBD2,TRBV29-1,-,CSVHLAGQLGLAAYNEQFF,TGCAGCGTTCACCTGGCGGGACAGTTAGGACTAGCGGCATACAATGAGCAGTTCTTC
TRBJ1-3,-,TRBV9,-,CASSFQSSGNTIYF,TGTGCCAGCAGCTTCCAGAGCTCTGGAAACACCATATATTTT
TRBJ1-3,-,TRBV5-1,-,CASSPGGHGNTIYF,TGCGCCAGCAGCCCCGGGGGCCATGGAAACACCATATATTTT
TRBJ2-1,-,TRBV27,-,CASSTTPYNEQFF,TGTGCCAGCAGTACCACCCCCTACAATGAGCAGTTCTTC
TRBJ2-2,TRBD2,TRBV7-9,-,CASSLYASGAANTGELFF,TGTGCCAGCAGCTTATACGCTAGCGGGGCCGCGAACACCGGGGAGCTGTTTTTT
TRBJ1-1,TRBD1,TRBV27,-,CASSSMVTGGTEAFF,TGTGCCAGCAGCTCCATGGTCACAGGGGGCACTGAAGCTTTCTTT
TRBJ2-1,TRBD1,TRBV5-5,-,CASRGTGGYYNEQFF,TGTGCCAGCAGAGGGACAGGGGGATACTACAATGAGCAGTTCTTC
TRBJ1-6,-,TRBV4-1,-,CASSQANSPLHF,TGCGCCAGCAGCCAGGCCAATTCACCCCTCCACTTT
TRBJ1-6,TRBD1,TRBV5-1,-,CASSLEGQYASPLHF,TGCGCCAGCAGCCTGGAGGGACAGTACGCTTCACCCCTCCACTTT
TRBJ2-3,TRBD2,TRBV4-2,-,CASRPLGSGRANLDTQYF,TGTGCCAGCAGGCCGTTGGGAAGCGGGAGGGCCAATTTGGATACGCAGTATTTT
TRBJ1-1,-,TRBV6-5,-,CASSSLGAESAEAFF,TGTGCCAGCAGTTCTCTTGGCGCGGAGAGCGCTGAAGCTTTCTTT
TRBJ1-5,TRBD1,TRBV7-3,-,CASSLDSTGRRGNQPQHF,TGTGCCAGCAGCTTAGACTCGACAGGGAGACGAGGCAATCAGCCCCAGCATTTT
TRBJ1-1,-,TRBV18,few,CASSPLSNVDTEAFF,TGTGCCAGCTCACCTTTAAGTAACGTGGACACTGAAGCTTTCTTT